This T cell receptor beta chain was sequenced for a study of CD8+ T cells in alopecia areata. The germline gives CDR1 SGHRS, CDR2 YFSETQ. Deletions cut 4 bases from V and 6 bases from J, with 7 bases between. The CDR3 loop spans 11 amino acids. Only a few counts were recorded for this clone. TCR sequencing used cDNA made by reverse transcription of extracted RNA. Data came from immunoSEQ multiplex PCR; TCRdb stores just in-frame clones and leaves some out. The sample holds 110,000 or so clones; around 64% are singletons and the top ten take 2.8%. The authors sorted CD4+ and CD8+ T cells from PBMCs. Sequencing used CD4+ T cells sorted from blood. The gene calls are TRBV5-1 and TRBJ1-1, with D possibly matching TRBD1 (5 bases). The sequence was obtained from a human donor in good health. The CDR3 loop is CASSGQPEAFF. The CDR3 coding sequence is TGCGCCAGCAGCGGACAACCTGAAGCTTTCTTT.